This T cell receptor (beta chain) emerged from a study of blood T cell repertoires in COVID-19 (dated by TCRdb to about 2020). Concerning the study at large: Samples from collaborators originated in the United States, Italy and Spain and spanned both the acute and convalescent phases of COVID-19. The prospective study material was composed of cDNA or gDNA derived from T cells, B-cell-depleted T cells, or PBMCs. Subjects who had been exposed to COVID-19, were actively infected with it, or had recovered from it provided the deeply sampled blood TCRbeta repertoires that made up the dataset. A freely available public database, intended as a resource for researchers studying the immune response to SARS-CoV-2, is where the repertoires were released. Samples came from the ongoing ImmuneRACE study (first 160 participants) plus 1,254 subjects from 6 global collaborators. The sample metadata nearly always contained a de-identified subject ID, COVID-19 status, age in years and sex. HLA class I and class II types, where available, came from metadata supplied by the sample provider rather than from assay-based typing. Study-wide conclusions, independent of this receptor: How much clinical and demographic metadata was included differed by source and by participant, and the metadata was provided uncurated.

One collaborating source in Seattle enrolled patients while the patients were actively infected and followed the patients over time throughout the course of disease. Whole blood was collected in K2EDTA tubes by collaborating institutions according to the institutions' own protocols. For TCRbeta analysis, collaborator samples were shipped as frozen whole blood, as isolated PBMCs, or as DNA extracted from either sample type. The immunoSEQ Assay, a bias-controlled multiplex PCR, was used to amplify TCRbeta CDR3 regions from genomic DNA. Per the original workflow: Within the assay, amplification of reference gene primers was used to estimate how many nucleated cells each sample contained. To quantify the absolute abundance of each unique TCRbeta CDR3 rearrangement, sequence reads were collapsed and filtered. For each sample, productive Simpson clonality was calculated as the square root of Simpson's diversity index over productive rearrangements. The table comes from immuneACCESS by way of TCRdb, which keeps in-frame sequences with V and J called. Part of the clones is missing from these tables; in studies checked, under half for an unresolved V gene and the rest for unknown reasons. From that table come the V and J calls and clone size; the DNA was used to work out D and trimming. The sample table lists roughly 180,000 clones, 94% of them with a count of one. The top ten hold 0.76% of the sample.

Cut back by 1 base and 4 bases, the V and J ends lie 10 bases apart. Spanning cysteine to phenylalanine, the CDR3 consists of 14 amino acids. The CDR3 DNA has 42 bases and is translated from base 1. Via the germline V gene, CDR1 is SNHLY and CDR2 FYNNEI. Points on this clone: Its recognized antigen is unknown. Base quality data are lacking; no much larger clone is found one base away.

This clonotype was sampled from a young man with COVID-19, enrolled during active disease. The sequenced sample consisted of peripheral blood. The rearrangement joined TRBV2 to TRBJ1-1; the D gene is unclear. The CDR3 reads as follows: CASSEEGGSTEAFF. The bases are TGTGCCAGCAGTGAAGAGGGTGGGAGCACTGAAGCTTTCTTT.